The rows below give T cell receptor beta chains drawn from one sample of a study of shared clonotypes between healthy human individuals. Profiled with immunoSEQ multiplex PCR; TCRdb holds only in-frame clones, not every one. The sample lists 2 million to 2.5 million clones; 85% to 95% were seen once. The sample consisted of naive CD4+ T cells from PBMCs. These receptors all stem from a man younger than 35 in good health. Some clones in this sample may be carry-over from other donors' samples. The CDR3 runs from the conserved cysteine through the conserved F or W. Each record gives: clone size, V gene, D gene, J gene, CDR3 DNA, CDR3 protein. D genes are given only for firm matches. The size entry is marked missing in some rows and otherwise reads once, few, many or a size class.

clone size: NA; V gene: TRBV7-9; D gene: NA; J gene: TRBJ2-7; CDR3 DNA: TGTGCCAGCAGCTTAGGACGCAGAACGACCTACGAGCAGTACTTC; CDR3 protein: CASSLGRRTTYEQYF
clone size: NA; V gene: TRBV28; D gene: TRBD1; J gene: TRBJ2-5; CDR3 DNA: TGTGCCAGCAGGCCAGGGGGTTTGGAGACCCAGTACTTC; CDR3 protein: CASRPGGLETQYF
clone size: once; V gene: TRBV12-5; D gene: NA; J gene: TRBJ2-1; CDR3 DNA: TGTGCTAGTGGTTTGGTAGGGACAATCTACAATGAGCAGTTCTTC; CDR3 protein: CASGLVGTIYNEQFF
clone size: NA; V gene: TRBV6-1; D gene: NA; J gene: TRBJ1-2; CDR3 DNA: TGTGCCAGCAGCGAGACAGGCTACACCTTC; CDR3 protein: CASSETGYTF
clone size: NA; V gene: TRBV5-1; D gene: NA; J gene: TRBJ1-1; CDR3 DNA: TGCGCCAGCAGAAAGGATCTTGGCGCTGAAGCTTTCTTT; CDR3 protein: CASRKDLGAEAFF
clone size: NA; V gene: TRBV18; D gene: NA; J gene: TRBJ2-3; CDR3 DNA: TGTGCCAGCTCACCACTCGGTCGGAGCCCTAGCACAGATACGCAGTATTTT; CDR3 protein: CASSPLGRSPSTDTQYF
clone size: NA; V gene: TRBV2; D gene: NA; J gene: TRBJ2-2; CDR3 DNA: TGTGCCAGCAGGAGGGACGCCGGAGGCGGGGAGCTGTTTTTT; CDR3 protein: CASRRDAGGGELFF
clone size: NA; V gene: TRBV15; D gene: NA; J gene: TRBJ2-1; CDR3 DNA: TGTGCCACCAGCAGAGCGGGGACACTTTATGAGCAGTTCTTC; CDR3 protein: CATSRAGTLYEQFF
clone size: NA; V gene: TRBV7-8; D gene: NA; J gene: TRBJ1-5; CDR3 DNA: TGTGCCAGCAGCTTAGCCCAACAGCACAATCAGCCCCAGCATTTT; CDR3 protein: CASSLAQQHNQPQHF
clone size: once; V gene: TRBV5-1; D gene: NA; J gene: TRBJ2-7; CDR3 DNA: TGCGCCAGCAGTGGGACCCGCGAGCAGTACTTC; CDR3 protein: CASSGTREQYF
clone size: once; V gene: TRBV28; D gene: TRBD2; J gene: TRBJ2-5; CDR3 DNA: TGTGCCGGCAGTTTGGAGGTAGCGGGGACTGGAGAGACCCAGTACTTC; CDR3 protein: CAGSLEVAGTGETQYF
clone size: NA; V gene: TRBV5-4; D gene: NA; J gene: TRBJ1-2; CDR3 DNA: TGTGCCAGCAGCTTGGCGCAAGTAAACTATGGCTACACCTTC; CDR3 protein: CASSLAQVNYGYTF
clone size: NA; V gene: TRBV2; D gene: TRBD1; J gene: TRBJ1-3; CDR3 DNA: TGTGCCAGCAGAGGCGCAGGGGGCTCTGGAAACACCATATATTTT; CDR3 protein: CASRGAGGSGNTIYF
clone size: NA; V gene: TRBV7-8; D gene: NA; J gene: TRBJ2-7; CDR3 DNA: TGTGCCAGCAGCTCAGGGCGGGGCTACGAGCAGTACTTC; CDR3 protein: CASSSGRGYEQYF
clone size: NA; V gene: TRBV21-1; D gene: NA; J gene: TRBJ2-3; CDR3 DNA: TGTGCCAGCAGCAAAAATAATCAGGGGGCGCGCACAGATACGCAGTATTTT; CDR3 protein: CASSKNNQGARTDTQYF
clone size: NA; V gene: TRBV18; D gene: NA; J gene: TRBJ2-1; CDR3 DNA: TGTGCCAGCTCACCAGGGCGAGACTCCTACAATGAGCAGTTCTTC; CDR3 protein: CASSPGRDSYNEQFF
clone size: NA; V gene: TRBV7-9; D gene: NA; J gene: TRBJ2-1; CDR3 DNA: TGTGCCAGCAGCTTATGGGCGGACAATGAGCAGTTCTTC; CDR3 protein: CASSLWADNEQFF
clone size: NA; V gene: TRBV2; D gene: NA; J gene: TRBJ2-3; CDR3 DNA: TGTGCCAGCAGACGGACTACCCTCTCCACAGATACGCAGTATTTT; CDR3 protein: CASRRTTLSTDTQYF